This is a list of T cell receptor beta chains from one sample in a study of blood T cell repertoires in COVID-19. The repertoire was sequenced with immunoSEQ multiplex PCR; TCRdb's copy has only in-frame clones and lacks some. Among over 250,000 clones listed, roughly nine tenths were seen once. Sample: peripheral blood. Receptor source: a man in his fifties with acute or convalescent COVID-19. Each CDR3 is given with its conserved first and last residue.

V: TRBV5-1
CDR3: CASSFGQSGELFF

V: TRBV3-1/TRBV3-2
CDR3: CASSHRSGNEQFF

V: TRBV11-1
CDR3: CASRPWTANTEAFF

V: TRBV4-1
CDR3: CASSRGQGGFAGELFF

V: TRBV27
CDR3: CASSLFLGGSDTQYF

V: TRBV15
CDR3: CATSRGTKNTEAFF

V: TRBV2
CDR3: CASSDQGAGTGELFF

V: TRBV3-1/TRBV3-2
CDR3: CASSQSQGGTEAFF

V: TRBV19
CDR3: CASSSAGAGYGYTF

V: TRBV2
CDR3: CASSLQWEQYF

V: TRBV7-9
CDR3: CASSLGGTAEAFF

V: TRBV6-5
CDR3: CASSLRQGAGYTF

V: TRBV24-1
CDR3: CATSGGQGDGYTF

V: TRBV19
CDR3: CASTSGQGNTGELFF

V: TRBV18
CDR3: CASSPQAGQGNEKLFF

V: TRBV4-1
CDR3: CASSQEQGWNTGELFF

V: TRBV5-1
CDR3: CASASGGLGETQYF

V: TRBV25-1
CDR3: CASSDRGHQPQHF

V: TRBV5-1
CDR3: CASSATGQGMNTEAFF

V: TRBV9
CDR3: CASSVDGGANNEQFF

V: TRBV18
CDR3: CASSPQGDEQYF

V: TRBV6-5
CDR3: CASSYSGVLDYGYTF

V: TRBV3-1/TRBV3-2
CDR3: CASSQEWRTYEQYF

V: TRBV5-8
CDR3: CASSLAGLAVQETQYF

V: TRBV9
CDR3: CASSDIRGGTETQYF

V: TRBV19
CDR3: CASSIVGTVYQPQHF

V: TRBV7-6
CDR3: CASSTRGETQYF

V: TRBV5-1
CDR3: CASSLAPGGSYGYTF

V: TRBV6-4
CDR3: CASRPGTSGEGQETQYF

V: TRBV7-9
CDR3: CASSFREQETQYF

V: TRBV7-9
CDR3: CASSSAPDRVEELFF

V: TRBV9
CDR3: CASSVASQGAGAGNEQFF

V: TRBV5-1
CDR3: CASSQASGSSYEQYF

V: TRBV5-4
CDR3: CASSLAAGGTETQYF

V: TRBV6-6
CDR3: CASSYAGQNTEAFF

V: TRBV18
CDR3: CASSPPRGTGGLTDTQYF

V: TRBV30
CDR3: CAWKSLATNEKLFF

V: TRBV27
CDR3: CASSLSGTEYEQYF

V: TRBV28
CDR3: CASRPAGTHTGELFF

V: TRBV11-2
CDR3: CASSLAAGEAFF

V: TRBV5-6
CDR3: CASSFYVGATNEKLFF

V: TRBV19
CDR3: CASSPFDRGLYGYTF

V: TRBV6-1
CDR3: CASSAGTSLISAYEQYF

V: TRBV18
CDR3: CASSPEALGGAGYTF

V: TRBV12-5
CDR3: CASGLGRVSYNEQFF

V: TRBV6-5
CDR3: CASKAPGQMNTEAFF